This T cell receptor (beta chain) was retrieved from a study of Tregs in tolerant kidney transplant recipients (dated by TCRdb to between 2017 and 2020). Broadly, across the study: The transplants used related donors along with nonmyeloablative bone marrow transplantation, and in the human trials mixed chimerism was transient. The study applied TCRbeta sequencing to find donor-specific regulatory T cells before combined kidney and bone marrow transplantation and then followed those same cells after transplant.

This specimen's time point label, interpreted: blood sample drawn before combined kidney and bone marrow transplant. Thawed PBMCs were FACS-sorted into unstimulated Tregs (CD4+CD25+CD127-), CD4+ non-Tregs (CD4+CD25-), CD4 cells and CD8 cells. A few combined kidney and bone marrow transplant recipients from the ITN036ST trial were included as patients, and samples were available only from these trial subjects. Healthy control blood was processed to PBMCs by Ficoll density gradient and cryopreserved, and patient PBMCs were collected before and after transplant. Genomic DNA was extracted from sorted cells with the QIAGEN DNeasy Blood and Tissue Kit for TCRbeta CDR3 sequencing. Through immunoSEQ, high-throughput TCRbeta CDR3 sequencing was done commercially, including PCR amplification with internal controls and bias correction. As for the original processing: A unique productive TCRbeta sequence was defined by the CDR3 nucleotide sequence when primers matched, and otherwise by the CDR3 amino acid sequence together with the Vbeta and Jbeta genes. To correct for sorting error, sequences found in more than one sorted population at a frequency ratio of 2:1 or less were discarded, and the remaining shared sequences were assigned to the population with the higher frequency. Donor-reactive sequences were defined as at least 5-fold expanded in CFSE-low cells versus unstimulated cells, with frequency of at least 0.01% in CFSE-low cells. Jensen-Shannon divergence, calculated on the top 100 TCRbeta sequences ranked by frequency, was used to quantify repertoire divergence. When a sample had multiple sequencing runs, each run was corrected for sorting error separately and the runs were then pooled. TCRdb obtained this table from immuneACCESS and retained in-frame rearrangements with V and J assigned. These tables miss some clones; where compared with another copy, unresolved V genes account for less than half of the shortfall, and the remainder is unexplained. Clonal size and the V and J genes are those of that table, whereas D and trimming came from the DNA. The sample profile shows approximately 100,000 clones; roughly 93% of them were found once. 0.46% of the sample is held by the ten biggest clonotypes.

V loses 1 base of germline sequence and J loses 2 bases, and the interval between the two ends is 13 bases. CDR1 GTSNPN and CDR2 SVGIG were looked up in the germline V gene (reference sequence). The CDR3 covers 15 residues, taking in both the cysteine and the phenylalanine. The only DNA kept is the CDR3, 45 bases in frame from the first base. As regards this clone: Its antigen remains undetermined. No clone much larger than this one lies a single base away; base qualities are absent.

What the research found in general, with its limitations: For some patients the PCR primers changed over time, which made it impossible to compare the samples from those patients at the nucleotide level. Donor-specific Treg expansion was found to exceed global Treg expansion in tolerant patients, suggesting antigen-driven rather than nonspecific expansion. Expanding Tregs with activated donor B cells appeared to identify the most biologically relevant and donor-specific TCRbeta repertoire. Biological reproducibility was not examined directly, but technical replication error appeared to be minimal. Because only a small number of patients were included, the study had limitations, and the results will need to be validated in larger populations as well as under other immunosuppression protocols.

This sample comprised CD4+ T cells from blood, obtained before the transplant. The sequence came from a human donor who received a combined kidney and bone marrow transplant. The rearrangement joined TRBV30 to TRBJ2-3, and TRBD1 may be the D gene, going by 5 matching bases. The sequenced DNA: TGTGCCTGGAGTGATAGGGGAAAATTCACAGATACGCAGTATTTT. It translates as CAWSDRGKFTDTQYF.